The rows below give T cell receptor beta chains drawn from one sample of a study of blood T cells in healthy people across ages. TCRdb processed the 5' RACE reads anew with MiXCR; each CDR3 protein has one entry. This repertoire shows 1,800,000 or so distinct CDR3 sequences, about 39% found once; its top ten account for more than 20%. Sequenced material: blood. These receptors came from a human donor in good health. CDR3s include the opening cysteine and the closing phenylalanine or tryptophan. A D gene is named only where the DNA matches it firmly. The size of a clone is reported for some rows only, either as once, few or many, or as a class for expanded clones.

TRBV7-2,TRBD1,few,TRBJ2-7,CASSLRGTVIYEQYF,TGTGCCAGCAGCCTACGAGGGACAGTAATCTACGAGCAGTACTTC
TRBV11-2,-,few,TRBJ2-1,CASTKIGGSYNEQFF,TGTGCCAGCACCAAAATAGGAGGGTCCTACAATGAGCAGTTCTTC
TRBV12-5,-,few,TRBJ1-1,CASGLNTEAFF,TGTGCCAGCGGGCTGAACACTGAAGCTTTCTTT
TRBV10-3,-,-,TRBJ2-1,CAISESQEGLNEQFF,TGTGCCATCAGTGAGTCCCAGGAGGGGTTAAATGAGCAGTTCTTC
TRBV4-2,TRBD2,many,TRBJ2-1,CASSHPGGGLEQQFF,TGTGCCAGCAGCCACCCCGGGGGGGGGCTGGAGCAGCAGTTCTTC
TRBV7-9,-,-,TRBJ1-2,CASSLEGFANYGYTF,TGTGCCAGCAGCTTAGAGGGCTTCGCGAACTATGGCTACACCTTC
TRBV27,-,few,TRBJ2-7,CASSLFHFLRSYEQYF,TGTGCCAGCAGTTTATTCCACTTCCTACGCTCCTACGAGCAGTACTTC
TRBV7-3,-,-,TRBJ2-1,CASSLTPQMNEQFF,TGTGCCAGCAGCTTAACGCCTCAGATGAATGAGCAGTTCTTC
TRBV20-1,-,-,TRBJ1-6,CSARRGGLNSPLHF,TGCAGTGCTCGAAGGGGGGGTTTGAATTCACCCCTCCACTTT
TRBV7-9,-,-,TRBJ2-7,CASSSRLTGPSSYEQYF,TGTGCCAGCAGCTCGAGGCTAACGGGGCCAAGCTCCTACGAGCAGTACTTC
TRBV20-1,-,few,TRBJ1-4,CSASGSESSNEKLFF,TGCAGTGCTTCTGGCTCGGAGTCGTCTAATGAAAAACTGTTTTTT
TRBV6-6,-,-,TRBJ2-2,CASSSIQGGTGELFF,TGTGCCAGCAGTTCAATCCAGGGAGGCACCGGGGAGCTGTTTTTT
TRBV20-1,-,-,TRBJ2-1,CSASTRTDEQFF,TGCAGTGCTTCCACTAGAACCGATGAGCAGTTCTTC
TRBV28,TRBD1,few,TRBJ1-2,CASSFGDRGGYGYTF,TGTGCCAGCAGTTTCGGGGACAGGGGTGGCTATGGCTACACCTTC
TRBV11-2,TRBD1,few,TRBJ2-3,CASSRTGIDTDTQYF,TGTGCCAGCAGCCGGACAGGGATCGACACAGATACGCAGTATTTT
TRBV4-3,-,few,TRBJ1-2,CASSQDSGSLYGYTF,TGCGCCAGCAGCCAAGATTCAGGCTCTTTGTATGGCTACACCTTC
TRBV12-3/TRBV12-4,TRBD2,once,TRBJ2-3,CASSFRRGGADTQYF,TGTGCCAGCAGTTTCCGGCGGGGGGGCGCAGATACGCAGTATTTT
TRBV5-1,-,-,TRBJ1-2,CASSPRREVYTF,TGCGCCAGCAGCCCACGACGCGAGGTCTACACCTTC
TRBV24-1,-,-,TRBJ2-1,CATSDSFAVNNEQFF,TGTGCCACCAGTGATTCGTTTGCCGTCAACAATGAGCAGTTCTTC
TRBV29-1,TRBD2,few,TRBJ2-3,CSVEQSSGGTTDTQYF,TGCAGCGTTGAACAATCTAGCGGGGGGACCACAGATACGCAGTATTTT
TRBV6-1,TRBD2,-,TRBJ2-7,CASSTRAGGQKLYEQYF,TGTGCCAGCAGTACCAGAGCGGGGGGCCAAAAACTGTACGAGCAGTACTTC
TRBV29-1,TRBD1,many,TRBJ1-1,CSVVVGQGTEAFF,TGCAGCGTTGTGGTTGGACAGGGGACTGAAGCTTTCTTT